Listed below are T cell receptor beta chains from one sample, sequenced in a study of control samples from healthy donors and cancer patients. Data came from immunoSEQ multiplex PCR; TCRdb stores just in-frame clones and leaves some out. This sample has 100,000 to 150,000 clones, with about 90% found just once. The sample taken for sequencing was blood. The receptors shown here come from a man between 18 and 35 years old in good health. CDR3s include the opening cysteine and the closing phenylalanine or tryptophan. Each record gives: clone size, CDR3 length, V gene, J gene, D gene, CDR3 DNA, CDR3 protein. A D gene is named only where the DNA matches it firmly. Expanded clones are given a class, and other clones once, few, many or no size at all.

NA	13	TRBV19	TRBJ1-5	NA	TGTGCCAGTAGTGTGGAGCCGAATCAGCCCCAGCATTTT	CASSVEPNQPQHF
NA	12	TRBV30	TRBJ1-1	NA	TGTGCCTGGGCCCCCAGTAACACTGAAGCTTTCTTT	CAWAPSNTEAFF
NA	18	TRBV4-3	TRBJ2-3	NA	TGCGCCAGCAGCCAAGTTTTCCCCGGGAGCCGGGACACAGATACGCAGTATTTT	CASSQVFPGSRDTDTQYF
NA	14	TRBV5-1	TRBJ1-4	NA	TGCGCCAGCAGCTTGTTGCCATCTAATGAAAAACTGTTTTTT	CASSLLPSNEKLFF
NA	14	TRBV2	TRBJ2-7	NA	TGTGCCAGCCGGGCTCTTGAGGGGAGCTACGAGCAGTACTTC	CASRALEGSYEQYF
NA	12	TRBV7-2	TRBJ1-6	NA	TGTGCCAGCAGCTTTGACACCTCACCCCTCCACTTT	CASSFDTSPLHF
once	14	TRBV7-2	TRBJ1-2	NA	TGTGCCAGCAGCTTAGTAACGGCAGCCTATGGCTACACCTTC	CASSLVTAAYGYTF
once	12	TRBV5-4	TRBJ1-4	NA	TGTGCCAGCAGCTTTTCGAATGAAAAACTGTTTTTT	CASSFSNEKLFF
NA	13	TRBV12-3/TRBV12-4	TRBJ1-2	NA	TGTGCCAGCAGCCGGGGTACAGTGTTTGGCTACACCTTC	CASSRGTVFGYTF
once	14	TRBV27	TRBJ2-1	TRBD1	TGTGCCAGCAGTACAGGGGATACGTACAATGAGCAGTTCTTC	CASSTGDTYNEQFF
once	11	TRBV19	TRBJ2-1	TRBD2	TGTGGGACTAGCGTATACAATGAGCAGTTCTTC	CGTSVYNEQFF
once	13	TRBV28	TRBJ1-2	NA	TGTGCCAGCAGTTTAAAGGGTCCGGGGGGCTACACCTTC	CASSLKGPGGYTF
NA	11	TRBV28	TRBJ2-6	NA	TGTGCCAGCCAGACAGGGAGGGTCCTGACTTTC	CASQTGRVLTF
NA	15	TRBV3-1/TRBV3-2	TRBJ1-4	TRBD1	TGTGCCAGCAGCCAAGCTCTAGCAGGGGGGGAAAAACTGTTTTTT	CASSQALAGGEKLFF
NA	16	TRBV15	TRBJ1-1	TRBD1	TGTGCCACCAGCATCCCGGGACAGGGGGCGGATACTGAAGCTTTCTTT	CATSIPGQGADTEAFF
NA	14	TRBV7-8	TRBJ1-5	NA	TGTGCCAGCAGCTTAGAAATAATGAATCAGCCCCAGCATTTT	CASSLEIMNQPQHF
many	13	TRBV6-5	TRBJ1-5	NA	TGTGCCAGCAGGCCGACAAGCAATCAGCCCCAGCATTTT	CASRPTSNQPQHF
NA	13	TRBV11-1	TRBJ2-6	NA	TGTGCCAGCAGCTTTGGACAAGTGAACGTCCTGACTTTC	CASSFGQVNVLTF
once	15	TRBV19	TRBJ2-2	NA	TGTGCCAGTAGTAAACTTTTCGGGGGCACCGGGGAGCTGTTTTTT	CASSKLFGGTGELFF
NA	15	TRBV11-2	TRBJ1-2	TRBD1	TGTGCCAGCAGCTCCAATCAGGGGGCAGGAGGCGGCTACACCTTC	CASSSNQGAGGGYTF
once	17	TRBV18	TRBJ2-2	NA	TGTGCCAGCTCACCATCCACAGGGTTGGCGAACACCGGGGAGCTGTTTTTT	CASSPSTGLANTGELFF
medium-sized	18	TRBV7-9	TRBJ1-2	TRBD1	TGTGCCAGCAGCTTAGCGACAGGGGGCGTTAGCAAGTACTATGGCTACACCTTC	CASSLATGGVSKYYGYTF
NA	14	TRBV24-1	TRBJ1-5	NA	TGTGCCACCAGTGAGGGCAGGAAGGATCAGCCCCAGCATTTT	CATSEGRKDQPQHF
NA	22	TRBV6-1	TRBJ2-1	TRBD2	TGTGCCAGCAGTGAAGCCAGACGGACTAGCGGGAGGGTGAGCCGAACTTTCAATGAGCAGTTCTTC	CASSEARRTSGRVSRTFNEQFF
NA	13	TRBV5-1	TRBJ2-7	NA	TGCGCCAGCAGGCTACAGGGAACTTACGAGCAGTACTTC	CASRLQGTYEQYF
NA	15	TRBV6-1	TRBJ2-7	TRBD2	TGTGCCAGCAGTGAAGGGGGGGGGAGCTCCTACGAGCAGTACTTC	CASSEGGGSSYEQYF
once	13	TRBV5-1	TRBJ2-7	NA	TGCGCCAGCACAAGCGACCCTGGGTACGAGCAGTACTTC	CASTSDPGYEQYF
NA	15	TRBV19	TRBJ1-6	TRBD1	TGTGCCAGTAGTATAGAGGGACAGGGGCGCTCACCCCTCCACTTT	CASSIEGQGRSPLHF
NA	13	TRBV7-9	TRBJ2-7	NA	TGTGCCAGCAGCGATGCGCTGGGTTACGAGCAGTACTTC	CASSDALGYEQYF
NA	18	TRBV6-2/TRBV6-3	TRBJ2-3	TRBD2	TGTGCCAGCAGTTACCTGGTGTCGACTAGCGGGGCGGACGGTACGCAGTATTTT	CASSYLVSTSGADGTQYF